This T cell receptor beta chain was sequenced in a study of T cells in Graves' hyperthyroidism and ophthalmopathy. Study in general: Peripheral blood was obtained at initial diagnosis, preceding any treatment.

TCR beta CDR3 region amplification was performed from RNA transcripts. HTBI primers were the set used in a first-round RT-PCR of the TCR CDR3. TCRdb processed the multiplex PCR reads anew with MiXCR; each CDR3 protein has one entry. The table has roughly 360,000 distinct CDR3 sequences, around an eighth seen once. This clonotype was observed many times. The CDR3 runs to 16 residues. Looked up from germline, CDR1 is MNHEY and CDR2 is SVGAGI. V trimming: 2 bases; J trimming: 3 bases; junction bases outside the gene matches: 7. Researchers barred patients who had uncontrolled infection, other autoimmune disease, pregnancy or lactation. Using 10 ml of fresh peripheral blood, PBMCs were prepared.

The material sequenced was blood. The clonotype comes from a man aged 30-40 years with Graves' hyperthyroidism that later progressed to Graves' ophthalmopathy. The V and J genes are TRBV6-5 and TRBJ2-7, with TRBD1 matching 10 bases. CDR3 nucleotide sequence: TGTGCCAGCAGTTACAGGGACAGGGGCCCTGTCTACGAGCAGTACTTC. Its translation: CASSYRDRGPVYEQYF.